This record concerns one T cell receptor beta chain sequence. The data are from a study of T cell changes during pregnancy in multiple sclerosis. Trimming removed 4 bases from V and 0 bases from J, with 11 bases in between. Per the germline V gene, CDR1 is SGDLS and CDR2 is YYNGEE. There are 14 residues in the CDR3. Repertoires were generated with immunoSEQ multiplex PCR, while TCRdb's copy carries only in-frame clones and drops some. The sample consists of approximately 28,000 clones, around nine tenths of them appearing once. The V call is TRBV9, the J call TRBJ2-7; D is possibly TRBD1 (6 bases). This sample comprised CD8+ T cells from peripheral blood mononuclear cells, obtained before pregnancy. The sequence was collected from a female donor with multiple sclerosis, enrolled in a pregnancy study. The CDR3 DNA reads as TGTGCCAGCAGCCCGGACAGAAGCTCCTACGAGCAGTACTTC. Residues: CASSPDRSSYEQYF.